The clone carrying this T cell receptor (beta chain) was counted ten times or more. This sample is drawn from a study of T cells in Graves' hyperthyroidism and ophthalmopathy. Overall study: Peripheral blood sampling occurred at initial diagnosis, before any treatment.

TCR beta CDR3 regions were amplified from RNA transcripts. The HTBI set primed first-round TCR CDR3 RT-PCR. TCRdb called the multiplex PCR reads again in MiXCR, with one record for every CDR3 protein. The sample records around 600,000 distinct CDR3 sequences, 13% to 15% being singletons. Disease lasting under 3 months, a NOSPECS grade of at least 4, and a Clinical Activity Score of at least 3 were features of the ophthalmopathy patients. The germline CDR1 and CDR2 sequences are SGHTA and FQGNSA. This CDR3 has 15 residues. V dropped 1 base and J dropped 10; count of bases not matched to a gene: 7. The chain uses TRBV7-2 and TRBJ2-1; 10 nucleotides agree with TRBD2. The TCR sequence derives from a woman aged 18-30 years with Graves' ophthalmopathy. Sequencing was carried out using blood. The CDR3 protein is CASSLEAGGPREQFF. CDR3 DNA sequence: TGTGCCAGCAGCTTAGAAGCGGGAGGGCCGCGAGAGCAGTTCTTC.